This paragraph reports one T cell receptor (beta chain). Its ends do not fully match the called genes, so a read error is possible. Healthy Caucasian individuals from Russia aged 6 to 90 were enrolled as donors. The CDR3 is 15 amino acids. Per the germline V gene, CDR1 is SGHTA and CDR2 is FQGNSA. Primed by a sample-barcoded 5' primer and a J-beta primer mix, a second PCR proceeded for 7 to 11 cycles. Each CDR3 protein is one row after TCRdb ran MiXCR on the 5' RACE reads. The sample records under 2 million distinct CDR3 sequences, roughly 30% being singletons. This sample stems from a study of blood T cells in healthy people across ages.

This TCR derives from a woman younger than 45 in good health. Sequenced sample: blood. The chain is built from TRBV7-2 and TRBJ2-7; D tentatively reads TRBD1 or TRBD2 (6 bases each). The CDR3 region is CANSFQGGISYEQYF. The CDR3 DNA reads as TGTGCCAACAGCTTTCAAGGGGGGATTTCCTACGAGCAGTACTTC.